This is a list of T cell receptor beta chains from one sample in a study of blood T cell repertoires in COVID-19. The table came from immunoSEQ multiplex PCR; TCRdb's copy has only in-frame clones and leaves some out. Of about 200,000 clones listed, around 78% are singletons. Sequenced material: peripheral blood. These receptors originate from a woman aged 80 or older with active or convalescent COVID-19. CDR3s include the opening cysteine and the closing phenylalanine or tryptophan. The D gene is left open where the match is weak. Not every row has a clone size; where given, it reads once, few, many or a size class.

d_call clone_size j_call v_call cdr3_aa cdr3_nt
TRBD1 - TRBJ2-2 TRBV29-1 CSATDRGSSGELFF TGCAGCGCCACTGACAGGGGGTCGTCCGGGGAGCTGTTTTTT
- - TRBJ1-5 TRBV2 CASSEFSGNQPQHF TGTGCCAGCAGTGAATTTTCGGGCAATCAGCCCCAGCATTTT
- once TRBJ1-5 TRBV5-5 CASSLRGSGRNQPQHF TGTGCCAGCAGCTTGCGGGGGTCAGGGAGAAATCAGCCCCAGCATTTT
- - TRBJ1-4 TRBV19 CASSIATTNEKLFF TGTGCCAGTAGTATAGCCACAACTAATGAAAAACTGTTTTTT
- - TRBJ2-7 TRBV2 CASSGNSYEQYF TGTGCCAGCAGTGGTAACAGCTACGAGCAGTACTTC
- - TRBJ1-6 TRBV18 CASSPSAGGGSPLHF TGTGCCAGCTCACCATCAGCCGGGGGTGGTTCACCCCTCCACTTT
TRBD1 - TRBJ2-1 TRBV14 CASSGDRGSYNEQFF TGTGCCAGCAGCGGAGACAGGGGCTCCTACAATGAGCAGTTCTTC
TRBD1 few TRBJ1-2 TRBV2 CASKRGQGMNYGYTF TGTGCCAGCAAAAGGGGACAGGGGATGAACTATGGCTACACCTTC
TRBD1 - TRBJ1-3 TRBV15 CATSRDSRQGLVGNTIYF TGTGCCACCAGCAGAGATAGCAGACAGGGACTGGTGGGAAACACCATATATTTT
TRBD2 - TRBJ2-1 TRBV7-4 CASSLVWGTTLYYNEQFF TGTGCCAGCAGCTTAGTATGGGGGACTACACTATATTACAATGAGCAGTTCTTC
- - TRBJ2-7 TRBV3-1/TRBV3-2 CASSQGPYSYEQYF TGTGCCAGCAGCCAGGGCCCCTACTCCTACGAGCAGTACTTC
- - TRBJ1-3 TRBV18 CASSPYTDSGNTIYF TGTGCCAGCTCACCCTACACAGACTCTGGAAACACCATATATTTT
- - TRBJ2-3 TRBV20-1 CSASSRRDSVATQYF TGCAGTGCTAGTTCCCGGCGGGACAGCGTCGCTACGCAGTATTTT
TRBD1 - TRBJ1-2 TRBV29-1 CSASDRGYGYTF TGCAGCGCATCAGACAGGGGCTATGGCTACACCTTC
TRBD2 few TRBJ2-7 TRBV4-1 CASSQRGGLEQYF TGCGCCAGCAGCCAGCGGGGGGGCCTCGAGCAGTACTTC
TRBD1 - TRBJ1-6 TRBV5-1 CASSLGTDRLYSPLHF TGCGCCAGCAGCCTAGGGACAGACCGGCTCTATTCACCCCTCCACTTT
- - TRBJ1-2 TRBV6-5 CASSLYSGVYGYTF TGTGCCAGCAGTCTATACTCAGGGGTCTATGGCTACACCTTC
- - TRBJ1-2 TRBV19 CASMDITDYGYTF TGTGCCAGTATGGACATCACGGACTATGGCTACACCTTC
TRBD1 - TRBJ1-2 TRBV5-1 CASSKQGQGGRGYTF TGCGCCAGCAGCAAACAGGGGCAAGGGGGTCGTGGCTACACCTTC
- - TRBJ1-4 TRBV27 CASSSEAFNEKLFF TGTGCCAGCAGTTCGGAGGCATTTAATGAAAAACTGTTTTTT
TRBD1 few TRBJ2-3 TRBV28 CASSFDRGTQYF TGTGCCAGCAGTTTTGACAGGGGAACGCAGTATTTT
TRBD2 once TRBJ2-2 TRBV9 CASSPGGSNTGELFF TGTGCCAGCAGCCCGGGGGGGTCGAACACCGGGGAGCTGTTTTTT
- - TRBJ1-2 TRBV5-1 CASSFSGVNYGYTF TGCGCCAGCAGCTTTTCGGGGGTTAACTATGGCTACACCTTC
TRBD1 - TRBJ2-3 TRBV29-1 CSVTGTGLQDTQYF TGCAGCGTGACCGGGACAGGGTTGCAAGATACGCAGTATTTT
- - TRBJ2-7 TRBV2 CASSEAFNTYEQYF TGTGCCAGCAGTGAAGCGTTCAACACCTACGAGCAGTACTTC
- - TRBJ1-1 TRBV2 CATKGVGNTEAFF TGTGCCACCAAAGGGGTAGGGAACACTGAAGCTTTCTTT
- - TRBJ1-6 TRBV18 CASSPGLRNSPLHF TGTGCCAGCTCACCTGGACTGAGAAATTCACCCCTCCACTTT
- - TRBJ2-2 TRBV5-1 CASSKPQGNTGELFF TGCGCCAGCAGCAAACCCCAGGGAAACACCGGGGAGCTGTTTTTT
- few TRBJ2-7 TRBV7-2 CASTFGLGDSYEQYF TGTGCCAGCACCTTCGGCCTTGGAGACTCCTACGAGCAGTACTTC
- - TRBJ1-5 TRBV6-5 CASNGGSYQPQHF TGTGCCAGCAATGGGGGGTCTTATCAGCCCCAGCATTTT